This T cell receptor beta chain came from a study of prognosis after radiotherapy for stage I lung cancer (dated by TCRdb to the early 2020s). For context, the study as a whole: Between April 2018 and 2019, nineteen patients with stage I NSCLC were enrolled in Nanjing, China. In roughly 15 patients the disease was a newly diagnosed primary stage I lung tumor, whereas about 5 had oligometastatic NSCLC following surgical resection of the primary tumor. All patients were regarded as medically inoperable, because of comorbidities in more than ten patients and refusal of surgery in roughly 7 patients. The cohort comprised 10 to 15 men and about six women with a median age of almost 75 years, ranging from about 53 to 90 years. On tumor histology, 11 to 13 patients had adenocarcinoma and six or seven had squamous cell carcinoma. Using image-guided IMRT or VMAT, SBRT was delivered in 3 to 5 fractions at a biologically effective dose of at least 100 Gy. No patient received concurrent therapy alongside SBRT. Distant metastases were developed by four of the 19 patients after SBRT, at a median of 7 months, whereas no significant progression was observed in the other 15 patients. Peripheral blood TCR beta repertoires were profiled in stage I NSCLC patients before and after stereotactic body radiotherapy, and the repertoires were related to distant failure. For each of the approximately 19 patients, one blood sample was taken before SBRT and one after, so the study sequenced 38 samples in total.

No patient had a history of other malignancies or prior chemotherapy or radiotherapy, and all had node-negative disease on CT and PET/CT. At each of the two time points, about 6 milliliters of peripheral venous blood were collected into EDTA tubes. Ficoll-Paque Plus density-gradient centrifugation was used to isolate PBMCs. Immediately after collection, samples were stored at -80 degrees C until analysis. What the study reported, not specific to this receptor: Unique TCR clone counts fell after SBRT (median about 10,000 before versus roughly 7,200 after; Wilcoxon paired P=0.011). Differences in TRBV and TRBJ usage frequencies by metastasis status were reportedly observed in two V genes at baseline and in several V and two J genes after SBRT. None of the reported P values were adjusted for multiple comparisons. Tumor specificity of expanded TCR clones was not determined. The small cohort and short follow-up limited the study, so independent validation of the findings is needed. Post-SBRT Shannon entropy and its change from baseline were lower in patients who developed distant metastases; baseline Shannon entropy was not associated with metastases.

This clonotype has more than one count but fewer than ten. Its antigen is still unknown. This could be a read error, since a much larger clone is one nucleotide away. Two rounds of multiplex PCR were used to amplify the TCR beta CDR3 region from genomic DNA. The first PCR round used primers specific to each TRBV and TRBJ gene, with sequences filed in Chinese patent CN105087789A. The second PCR round used universal primers. The Roche High Pure PCR Template Preparation Kit was used to extract genomic DNA from frozen PBMCs. Paired-end sequencing with 151 bp reads was performed on the libraries using an Illumina HiSeq 3000. The authors' pipeline ran thus. Raw reads lacking the multiplex PCR primer sequences were removed with CutAdapt. Using PEAR, the high-quality paired reads were merged into contigs. TRB V, D and J gene segments were assigned to each contig with MiXCR by alignment to reference sequences. CDR3 sequences were clustered by base quality and sequence similarity to remove sequencing errors. Diversity was calculated as Shannon entropy divided by the natural log of the number of productive TCR sequences. To get clonality, Shannon entropy was divided by the natural log of the number of unique clonotypes, and that result was subtracted from one. Progression-free survival cut-offs for repertoire metrics were chosen using the Youden index of ROC curves, with analyses run in R 3.5.3. TCRdb reanalyzed the raw reads on its own, using fastp at Q25 for trimming and MiXCR for clone calling, and kept in-frame beta chains. Each entry is one CDR3 protein sequence, shown with its most common DNA and genes. For this entry, the V and J calls and clone size follow TCRdb and not the study's own pipeline. The sample has approximately 23,000 distinct CDR3 sequences on record, about 40% of them singletons. The top ten clonotypes cover 55% to 70% of the sample.

The clonotype comes from a donor over 45 with non-small cell lung cancer. This specimen consisted of PBMCs, obtained before or after stereotactic body radiation therapy (not recorded which).

In nucleotides, the sequence is TGTGCCAGCAGTGGGGGGCCCGACACCTGGGAGCTGTTTTTT. It specifies CASSGGPDTWELFF. Recombination connected TRBV6-1 to TRBJ2-2; matching of 6 bases hints at TRBD1 as the D gene. The CDR3 holds 14 amino acids from the cysteine to the phenylalanine. The entry retains the CDR3 DNA only, 42 bases that are in frame from base 1. Per the germline V gene, MNHNS is the CDR1 and SASEGT is the CDR2.